The 27 T cell receptor beta chains given below trace back to one sample, sequenced in a study of post-analysis software for immune sequencing data. Study-level findings and limits: When patients were compared with controls, roughly five TRBV segments were more frequent, TRBV5-6, TRBV5-1 and TRBV20-1 among them.

Their cognate antigens are unknown. The authors incorporated unique molecular identifiers into the TCR beta cDNA libraries. MiXCR, run by TCRdb on the PCR reads, gives a single entry per CDR3 protein. This sample has roughly 400,000 distinct CDR3 sequences, with approximately 37% found just once. The material sequenced was blood. Receptor source: a girl aged 2 to 10 with multiple sclerosis.

The CDR3 loop reads CASSERSLGNGYTF. The DNA for the CDR3 is TGTGCCAGCAGTGAAAGGTCGTTGGGAAATGGCTACACCTTC. J is TRBJ1-2 and V is TRBV2; D call uncertain. V was pared by 2 bases and J by 6 bases, with 13 bases between. CDR3 length: 14 residues. Germline assignment: CDR1 SNHLY and CDR2 FYNNEI.

In its sample, this clonotype was seen a few times. V is TRBV5-8 and J is TRBJ2-1; 9 bases agree with TRBD1. Germline V gene lookup returns CDR1 SGHTS and CDR2 YDEGEE. The CDR3 consists of 11 residues. Trimming took 4 bases from V and 14 from J; bases not matched to a gene: 4. The CDR3 is CASSGTGRKFF. The CDR3 DNA is TGTGCCAGCAGCGGGACAGGGCGGAAGTTCTTC.

The CDR3 loop reads CASVPGGSSSSYNEQFF. The CDR3 DNA follows: TGTGCTAGTGTACCTGGTGGTAGCTCGAGCTCCTACAATGAGCAGTTCTTC. The chain carries TRBV12-5 and TRBJ2-1; D is uncertain. Germline V gives CDR1 LGHNT, CDR2 FRNRAP. The CDR3 runs 17 residues. V dropped 7 bases and J dropped 0 bases, with 19 bases sitting between them. The complete variable domain, with remaining parts taken from reference TRBV12-5 and TRBJ2-1, reads DARVTQTPRHKVTEMGQEVTMRCQPILGHNTVFWYRQTMMQGLELLAYFRNRAPLDDSGMPKDRFSAEMPDATLATLKIQPSEPRDSAVYFCASVPGGSSSSYNEQFFGPGTRLTVL.

This clonotype has only a few counts. V is TRBV3-1 and J is TRBJ2-1; 10 bases agree with TRBD2. The CDR3 has 17 amino acids. Losses at the gene ends were 1 base for V and 10 bases for J; bases not matched to a gene: 13. Germline lookup yields CDR1 LGHDT and CDR2 YNNKEL (reference sequence). The CDR3 region has the DNA TGTGCCAGCAGCCAAGTCAGCGGGGGGGCAAATCCGTGGGAGCAGTTCTTC. Translation gives CASSQVSGGANPWEQFF.

This clonotype appeared a single time. This could be a read error, since a much larger clone is one nucleotide away. This chain joins TRBV29-1 and TRBJ2-1, with 9 positions matching TRBD2. Germline values: CDR1 SQVTM, CDR2 ANQGSEA. V shed 0 bases and J 9 bases; nucleotides not matched to a gene: 12. The CDR3 totals 16 residues. The chain's CDR3 is CSVEDPRGRADSEQFF. The CDR3 region has the DNA TGCAGCGTTGAAGATCCCCGCGGGAGGGCAGACAGTGAGCAGTTCTTC.

This clonotype was observed a handful of times. The J gene is TRBJ2-1, the V gene TRBV7-2; 10 positions agree with TRBD2. This CDR3 region has 15 residues. Germline trimming cut 3 bases from V and 8 bases from J; bases unmatched to any gene: 7. Germline CDR1 and CDR2: SGHTA and FQGNSA. CDR3 region: CASSFQAGGLDEQFF. The CDR3 DNA follows: TGTGCCAGCAGCTTTCAAGCGGGAGGGTTGGATGAGCAGTTCTTC.

This clonotype was observed a few times. The chain couples TRBV5-4 to TRBJ2-1; D may be TRBD1 or TRBD2 (5 bases each). Trimming removed 0 bases from V and 2 bases from J, with 12 bases in between. The CDR3 sequence is 16 residues long. The V gene's germline CDR1 is SGHNT and CDR2 YYREEE (reference sequence). CDR3 DNA sequence: TGTGCCAGCAGCTTGGGTACGGGGCAAGCCTACAATGAGCAGTTCTTC. It specifies CASSLGTGQAYNEQFF. Variable domain in full (rest from reference TRBV5-4 and TRBJ2-1): ETGVTQSPTHLIKTRGQQVTLRCSSQSGHNTVSWYQQALGQGPQFIFQYYREEENGRGNFPPRFSGLQFPNYSSELNVNALELDDSALYLCASSLGTGQAYNEQFFGPGTRLTVL.

In its sample, this clonotype was seen a few times. The chain joins TRBV10-3 to TRBJ2-5; TRBD2 is a possible D gene (6 bases). From germline, CDR1 is ENHRY and CDR2 SYGVKD. V gave up 4 bases and J gave up 5 bases, with 8 bases separating them. This CDR3 comprises 12 residues. CDR3 amino acids: CAISVAGETQYF. CDR3 sequence (DNA): TGTGCCATCAGTGTGGCGGGGGAGACCCAGTACTTC.

Only a few counts were recorded for this clonotype. The chain uses TRBV7-2 and TRBJ2-5; 7 bases map to TRBD2. The DNA end is more similar to TRBJ2-7, so the J call may be wrong. The CDR3 has 15 amino acids. Germline loops: CDR1 SGHTA, CDR2 FQGNSA. This chain's CDR3 is CASSLATSELYEQYF. For the CDR3, the DNA is TGTGCCAGCAGCTTAGCTACTAGCGAGTTGTACGAGCAGTACTTC.

This clonotype showed up just a few times. V is TRBV4-1 and J is TRBJ2-3; 8 nucleotides match TRBD1. V dropped 6 bases and J dropped 4; count of bases not matched to a gene: 6. This CDR3 has 14 amino acids. Per germline, CDR1 MGHRA and CDR2 YSYEKL. CDR3 loop: CASRSTGAADTQYF. The CDR3 DNA reads TGCGCCAGCAGGTCGACAGGGGCAGCAGATACGCAGTATTTT.

The chain carries TRBV7-9 and TRBJ1-2; weak D call: TRBD1 (5 bases). Trimming shortened V by 5 bases and J by 6 bases, and 25 bases separated the two germline ends. The germline V gene encodes CDR1 SEHNR and CDR2 FQNEAQ (reference sequence). The CDR3 covers 17 residues. DNA of the CDR3: TGTGCCAGCAGCCCACAAGCGGATGGGGGGGGGAACCATGGCTACACCTTC. Translation gives CASSPQADGGGNHGYTF. Full variable domain (rest looked up from reference TRBV7-9 and TRBJ1-2): DTGVSQNPRHKITKRGQNVTFRCDPISEHNRLYWYRQTLGQGPEFLTYFQNEAQLEKSRLLSDRFSAERPKGSFSTLEIQRTEQGDSAMYLCASSPQADGGGNHGYTFGSGTRLTVV.

V and J are TRBV5-6 and TRBJ1-1; D remains unclear. The CDR3 is made up of 15 amino acids. The germline gives CDR1 SGHDT, CDR2 YYEEEE. V lost 6 bases and J 3 bases, leaving 18 bases between the germline ends. The CDR3 sequence: CASTSTQWPYTEAFF. The CDR3 DNA is TGTGCCAGCACCTCGACCCAATGGCCGTACACTGAAGCTTTCTTT.

This chain links TRBV28 with TRBJ2-4; TRBD1 agrees at 8 bases. In germline, CDR1 is MDHEN, CDR2 SYDVKM. V trimming: 6 bases; J trimming: 0 bases; junction bases outside the gene matches: 7. The CDR3 contains 16 residues. The CDR3 here is CASSSQGAGAKNIQYF. The CDR3 region has the DNA TGTGCCAGCAGCTCCCAGGGGGCAGGAGCCAAAAACATTCAGTACTTC.

This clonotype was observed a handful of times. This chain joins TRBV6-6 and TRBJ2-7; D is undetermined. The CDR3 is made up of 15 amino acids. Germline CDR1 and CDR2: MNHNY and SVGAGI (reference sequence). V gave up 0 bases and J gave up 0 bases, with 9 bases separating them. CDR3 nucleotides: TGTGCCAGCAGTTACTCTCCGTCTAGCTCCTACGAGCAGTACTTC. Protein product: CASSYSPSSSYEQYF.

A word on this clonotype: A much larger clone is a single base away; this may be a read error. The chain links TRBV28 to TRBJ2-7, with a possible D match to TRBD2 (6 bases). Matching the DNA end better, TRBJ2-5 makes the J call doubtful. Germline-derived CDR1 and CDR2 are MDHEN and SYDVKM. CDR3 length: 16 amino acids. The CDR3 loop reads CASSFPGDALQETQYF. CDR3 nucleotide sequence: TGTGCCAGCAGTTTTCCGGGGGATGCGCTTCAAGAGACCCAGTACTTC.

The chain is built from TRBV28 and TRBJ1-1; D is unresolved. The CDR3 is 15 amino acids. V dropped 4 bases and J dropped 1 base, with 13 bases sitting between them. CDR1 and CDR2 from the germline V gene are MDHEN and SYDVKM. CDR3 DNA: TGTGCCAGCAGTTGGGGAATAGCGCGGAACACTGAAGCTTTCTTT. Amino acids: CASSWGIARNTEAFF.

In its sample, this clonotype was seen a few times. The V gene is TRBV20-1, the J gene TRBJ1-2; D remains unclear. V was pared by 6 bases and J by 2 bases, with 10 bases between. CDR3 length equals 12 residues. In germline, CDR1 is DFQATT, CDR2 SNEGSKA (reference sequence). The CDR3: CSAEKWNYGYTF. CDR3 sequence (DNA): TGCAGTGCCGAGAAATGGAACTATGGCTACACCTTC.

This clonotype has just a few counts. V usage is TRBV28 and J usage is TRBJ1-2, with D possibly TRBD1 on 6 matching bases. Germline lookup yields CDR1 MDHEN and CDR2 SYDVKM. This CDR3 has 15 amino acids. Between the trimmed V and J ends, which lost 4 bases and 4 bases, there was a span of 16 bases. The DNA of the CDR3 is TGTGCCAGCAGTTCTCTCCGTGGGACAACCTATGGCTACACCTTC. Residues: CASSSLRGTTYGYTF.

This clonotype was recorded a few times. J is TRBJ1-4 and V is TRBV4-1, with D maybe TRBD1 (6 bases). The CDR3 spans 16 residues. The V end lost 4 bases, the J end lost 1 base, and 13 bases lay between the germline ends. Looked up from germline, CDR1 is MGHRA and CDR2 is YSYEKL. The chain's CDR3 is CASSRKRGETNEKLFF. The CDR3 DNA follows: TGCGCCAGCAGCCGAAAGAGGGGGGAAACTAATGAAAAACTGTTTTTT.

This clonotype came up a few times. This chain links TRBV25-1 with TRBJ1-2; 10 bases align to TRBD1. The CDR3 is 19 amino acids. With 4 bases clipped from V and 4 bases from J, the junction kept 18 bases outside the gene matches. Germline V lookup: CDR1 MGHDK, CDR2 SYGVNS. CDR3 coding DNA: TGTGCCAGCAGTGTATATTGGGTGAGGGGGACAGGGGAATTCTATGGCTACACCTTC. It yields the protein CASSVYWVRGTGEFYGYTF.

In the case of this clonotype: Germline and junction disagree at one end, which may indicate a read error. V and J are TRBV7-9 and TRBJ2-7; D remains unclear. Germline CDR1 reads SEHNR; CDR2 reads FQNEAQ (reference sequence). The CDR3 is made up of 13 amino acids. The CDR3 sequence: CAGSLPVSYEQYF. CDR3 coding DNA: TGTGCCGGCAGCTTACCAGTATCCTACGAGCAGTACTTC.

The chain carries TRBV13 and TRBJ2-1; D remains ambiguous. The V gene lost 1 base and the J gene lost 10 bases, with 17 bases spanning the gap. Germline V gene lookup returns CDR1 PRHDT and CDR2 FYEKMQ (reference sequence). The CDR3 consists of 15 residues. CDR3 nucleotides: TGTGCCAGCAGCTTAGATATAAGGCGGAACGGAGAGCAGTTCTTC. Translating gives CASSLDIRRNGEQFF.

This clonotype came up a few times. The junction departs from the called germline gene at one end, perhaps through a read error. This chain uses TRBV25-1 with TRBJ2-1; no reliable D call. The CDR3 runs 15 residues. From germline, CDR1 is MGHDK and CDR2 SYGVNS. The CDR3, as DNA: TGCGCCACGACATCACGAAGTTACCCTTACAATGAGCAGTTCTTC. This codes for CATTSRSYPYNEQFF. Complete variable domain (other parts from reference TRBV25-1 and TRBJ2-1): EADIYQTPRYLVIGTGKKITLECSQTMGHDKMYWYQQDPGMELHLIHYSYGVNSTEKGDLSSESTVSRIRTEHFPLTLESARPSHTSQYLCATTSRSYPYNEQFFGPGTRLTVL.

The rearrangement joins TRBV5-6 to TRBJ1-1, with D uncertain. The V end lost 0 bases, the J end lost 4 bases, and 10 bases lay between the germline ends. Germline CDR1 SGHDT, CDR2 YYEEEE. The CDR3 is 14 residues long. The CDR3 nucleotides are TGTGCCAGCAGCTTGGTAGTGGAGAGCACTGAAGCTTTCTTT. Translation: CASSLVVESTEAFF.

The J gene is TRBJ2-1, the V gene TRBV15, with D perhaps matching TRBD2 (6 bases). The CDR3 has 18 residues. Germline values: CDR1 LNHNV, CDR2 YYDKDF (reference sequence). The V and J ends lost 0 bases and 1 base respectively, with 16 bases between them. CDR3 DNA: TGTGCCACCAGCAGAGATATGGGTCGGAGGGTGTCCTACAATGAGCAGTTCTTC. Protein sequence: CATSRDMGRRVSYNEQFF.

Ten or more counts support this clonotype. The J gene is TRBJ2-7, the V gene TRBV28, with D possibly being TRBD2 (5 bases). The CDR3 is made up of 16 amino acids. Germline CDR1 and CDR2: MDHEN and SYDVKM. Trimming pared 7 bases from V and 1 base from J, leaving 20 bases between. In nucleotides, the CDR3 is TGTGCCAGCAACTCTCCCGGCGTGACGGGATCCTACGAGCAGTACTTC. It encodes CASNSPGVTGSYEQYF.

This clonotype was found a few times. The rearrangement uses TRBV7-9 and TRBJ2-1, with 10 bases identical to TRBD2. With 4 bases clipped from V and 4 bases from J, the junction kept 10 bases outside the gene matches. The germline gives CDR1 SEHNR, CDR2 FQNEAQ (reference sequence). The CDR3 covers 17 residues. The CDR3 nucleotides are TGTGCCAGCAGCTCCCCAATTAGCGGGAGGAAATACAATGAGCAGTTCTTC. As protein: CASSSPISGRKYNEQFF.